Listed below are T cell receptor beta chains from one sample, sequenced in a study of shared clonotypes between healthy human individuals. The data were produced by immunoSEQ multiplex PCR, yet TCRdb's version contains in-frame clones alone and is incomplete. The repertoire holds about 2.2 million clones, with 90% to 95% as singletons. The sequencing input was naive CD8+ T cells from PBMCs. The receptor set was obtained from a man aged 18 to 29 in good health. Some clones in this sample may be carry-over from other donors' samples. CDR3s include the opening cysteine and the closing phenylalanine or tryptophan. Fields, in order: J gene, CDR3 length, V gene, clone size, D gene, CDR3 protein, CDR3 DNA. D genes are given only for firm matches. Clone size is not always given. Where it is, it says once, few, many or a class for expanded clones.

j_gene: TRBJ1-5
len: 15
v_gene: TRBV7-8
abundance: NA
d_gene: NA
CDR3aa: CASSLVGASNQPQHF
CDR3nt: TGTGCCAGCAGCTTAGTTGGTGCCAGCAATCAGCCCCAGCATTTT

j_gene: TRBJ2-3
len: 14
v_gene: TRBV11-2
abundance: NA
d_gene: NA
CDR3aa: CASSKSDLEGTQYF
CDR3nt: TGTGCCAGCAGCAAATCGGACCTGGAGGGTACGCAGTATTTT

j_gene: TRBJ2-1
len: 17
v_gene: TRBV11-2
abundance: NA
d_gene: TRBD2
CDR3aa: CASSLGTGTSGFNEQFF
CDR3nt: TGTGCCAGCAGCTTAGGGACCGGGACTAGCGGATTCAATGAGCAGTTCTTC

j_gene: TRBJ2-7
len: 13
v_gene: TRBV29-1
abundance: NA
d_gene: TRBD2
CDR3aa: CSVVGGNSYEQYF
CDR3nt: TGCAGCGTTGTGGGAGGGAACTCCTACGAGCAGTACTTC

j_gene: TRBJ2-1
len: 15
v_gene: TRBV27
abundance: NA
d_gene: TRBD2
CDR3aa: CASSAGLAGYNEQFF
CDR3nt: TGTGCCAGCAGTGCGGGACTAGCGGGCTACAATGAGCAGTTCTTC

j_gene: TRBJ1-2
len: 12
v_gene: TRBV6-4
abundance: NA
d_gene: NA
CDR3aa: CASSARGSGYTF
CDR3nt: TGTGCCAGCAGTGCCAGGGGATCTGGCTACACCTTC

j_gene: TRBJ1-1
len: 15
v_gene: TRBV5-1
abundance: NA
d_gene: NA
CDR3aa: CASSLSGGAGTEAFF
CDR3nt: TGCGCCAGCAGCTTGAGTGGGGGCGCGGGCACTGAAGCTTTCTTT

j_gene: TRBJ1-1
len: 18
v_gene: TRBV9
abundance: NA
d_gene: TRBD1
CDR3aa: CASSVGPAGGTPNTEAFF
CDR3nt: TGTGCCAGCAGCGTAGGACCGGCAGGGGGCACCCCGAACACTGAAGCTTTCTTT

j_gene: TRBJ2-7
len: 16
v_gene: TRBV27
abundance: NA
d_gene: TRBD1
CDR3aa: CASSLSSETGAYEQYF
CDR3nt: TGTGCCAGCAGTTTATCGTCTGAGACAGGGGCCTACGAGCAGTACTTC

j_gene: TRBJ1-1
len: 15
v_gene: TRBV6-1
abundance: NA
d_gene: NA
CDR3aa: CASSASRNGDTEAFF
CDR3nt: TGTGCCAGCAGTGCCTCGAGGAATGGGGACACTGAAGCTTTCTTT

j_gene: TRBJ2-7
len: 14
v_gene: TRBV7-2
abundance: NA
d_gene: NA
CDR3aa: CASSSETVAYEQYF
CDR3nt: TGTGCCAGCAGCTCCGAGACCGTCGCCTACGAGCAGTACTTC

j_gene: TRBJ2-1
len: 14
v_gene: TRBV2
abundance: once
d_gene: NA
CDR3aa: CASIETAGYNEQFF
CDR3nt: TGTGCCAGCATCGAAACGGCCGGTTACAATGAGCAGTTCTTC

j_gene: TRBJ1-1
len: 13
v_gene: TRBV4-1
abundance: few
d_gene: NA
CDR3aa: CASSQESDTEAFF
CDR3nt: TGCGCCAGCAGCCAAGAGTCCGATACTGAAGCTTTCTTT

j_gene: TRBJ2-1
len: 17
v_gene: TRBV28
abundance: NA
d_gene: TRBD2
CDR3aa: CASSSKREGPSYNEQFF
CDR3nt: TGTGCCAGCAGTTCTAAGCGGGAGGGCCCGTCGTACAATGAGCAGTTCTTC

j_gene: TRBJ1-4
len: 14
v_gene: TRBV9
abundance: NA
d_gene: NA
CDR3aa: CASSVKQRDEKLFF
CDR3nt: TGTGCCAGCAGCGTAAAACAGAGGGATGAAAAACTGTTTTTT

j_gene: TRBJ2-5
len: 15
v_gene: TRBV6-6
abundance: NA
d_gene: NA
CDR3aa: CASSYSFTVGETQYF
CDR3nt: TGTGCCAGCAGTTACTCCTTCACGGTCGGGGAGACCCAGTACTTC

j_gene: TRBJ2-5
len: 15
v_gene: TRBV27
abundance: NA
d_gene: NA
CDR3aa: CASSLSVPMGETQYF
CDR3nt: TGTGCCAGCAGTTTATCGGTCCCGATGGGGGAGACCCAGTACTTC

j_gene: TRBJ2-1
len: 18
v_gene: TRBV14
abundance: once
d_gene: NA
CDR3aa: CASSRSIFRDSSYNEQFF
CDR3nt: TGTGCCAGCAGCCGTTCTATCTTCCGGGACTCCTCCTACAATGAGCAGTTCTTC

j_gene: TRBJ2-1
len: 16
v_gene: TRBV7-9
abundance: NA
d_gene: NA
CDR3aa: CASSHAGGPSYNEQFF
CDR3nt: TGTGCCAGCAGCCACGCAGGCGGACCTTCCTACAATGAGCAGTTCTTC

j_gene: TRBJ2-7
len: 15
v_gene: TRBV7-2
abundance: once
d_gene: NA
CDR3aa: CASSLDPSATYEQYF
CDR3nt: TGTGCCAGCAGCTTAGACCCCAGCGCGACCTACGAGCAGTACTTC

j_gene: TRBJ2-3
len: 15
v_gene: TRBV4-1
abundance: NA
d_gene: TRBD1
CDR3aa: CASSRGRGNTDTQYF
CDR3nt: TGCGCCAGCAGCCGAGGCAGGGGGAACACAGATACGCAGTATTTT

j_gene: TRBJ2-7
len: 16
v_gene: TRBV7-9
abundance: NA
d_gene: TRBD1
CDR3aa: CASSLQGEPGGYEQYF
CDR3nt: TGTGCCAGCAGCTTACAGGGGGAACCGGGCGGCTACGAGCAGTACTTC

j_gene: TRBJ2-5
len: 13
v_gene: TRBV28
abundance: NA
d_gene: NA
CDR3aa: CASSRAGWETQYF
CDR3nt: TGTGCCAGCAGCCGAGCAGGCTGGGAGACCCAGTACTTC

j_gene: TRBJ2-3
len: 17
v_gene: TRBV13
abundance: NA
d_gene: NA
CDR3aa: CASSPSPPGALPDTQYF
CDR3nt: TGTGCCAGCAGCCCTAGCCCACCTGGGGCCCTTCCAGATACGCAGTATTTT

j_gene: TRBJ1-2
len: 12
v_gene: TRBV29-1
abundance: NA
d_gene: NA
CDR3aa: CSVVDGYYGYTF
CDR3nt: TGCAGCGTTGTGGATGGGTACTATGGCTACACCTTC

j_gene: TRBJ2-2
len: 16
v_gene: TRBV7-9
abundance: NA
d_gene: TRBD1
CDR3aa: CASSLVGQGKPGELFF
CDR3nt: TGTGCCAGCAGCTTAGTCGGACAGGGGAAGCCCGGGGAGCTGTTTTTT

j_gene: TRBJ2-1
len: 15
v_gene: TRBV7-2
abundance: NA
d_gene: TRBD1
CDR3aa: CASSLRQGIYNEQFF
CDR3nt: TGTGCCAGCAGCTTAAGACAGGGAATCTACAATGAGCAGTTCTTC

j_gene: TRBJ2-5
len: 13
v_gene: TRBV27
abundance: NA
d_gene: NA
CDR3aa: CASSWGSHETQYF
CDR3nt: TGTGCCAGCAGTTGGGGGTCCCATGAGACCCAGTACTTC

j_gene: TRBJ2-7
len: 12
v_gene: TRBV7-8
abundance: once
d_gene: NA
CDR3aa: CASSVGRYEQYF
CDR3nt: TGTGCCAGCAGCGTTGGGAGGTACGAGCAGTACTTC

j_gene: TRBJ1-1
len: 13
v_gene: TRBV19
abundance: NA
d_gene: NA
CDR3aa: CASSAYLNTEAFF
CDR3nt: TGTGCCAGTAGTGCGTACCTGAACACTGAAGCTTTCTTT

j_gene: TRBJ1-4
len: 15
v_gene: TRBV27
abundance: NA
d_gene: TRBD1
CDR3aa: CASSAKTGGAKKLFF
CDR3nt: TGTGCCAGCAGTGCCAAGACAGGGGGCGCAAAAAAACTGTTTTTT

j_gene: TRBJ1-4
len: 16
v_gene: TRBV4-3
abundance: NA
d_gene: NA
CDR3aa: CASSQGISGRPPKLFF
CDR3nt: TGCGCCAGCAGCCAAGGGATATCCGGACGTCCTCCCAAACTGTTTTTT

j_gene: TRBJ1-5
len: 15
v_gene: TRBV7-8
abundance: NA
d_gene: NA
CDR3aa: CASSRTGQLNQPQHF
CDR3nt: TGTGCCAGCAGCCGTACGGGGCAGTTAAATCAGCCCCAGCATTTT

j_gene: TRBJ2-7
len: 14
v_gene: TRBV19
abundance: NA
d_gene: NA
CDR3aa: CASSIGDQQYEQYF
CDR3nt: TGTGCCAGTAGTATAGGGGACCAACAGTACGAGCAGTACTTC

j_gene: TRBJ2-2
len: 13
v_gene: TRBV4-1
abundance: NA
d_gene: NA
CDR3aa: CASSLVGGGELFF
CDR3nt: TGCGCCAGCAGCCTCGTCGGGGGCGGGGAGCTGTTTTTT

j_gene: TRBJ2-7
len: 15
v_gene: TRBV27
abundance: NA
d_gene: TRBD1
CDR3aa: CASSLSTGQGYEQYF
CDR3nt: TGTGCCAGCAGTTTATCAACGGGACAGGGCTACGAGCAGTACTTC

j_gene: TRBJ2-3
len: 17
v_gene: TRBV4-2
abundance: NA
d_gene: TRBD1
CDR3aa: CASSHLRRDRMTDTQYF
CDR3nt: TGTGCCAGCAGCCATTTACGCCGGGACAGGATGACAGATACGCAGTATTTT

j_gene: TRBJ1-2
len: 13
v_gene: TRBV28
abundance: NA
d_gene: NA
CDR3aa: CASSPHLNYGYTF
CDR3nt: TGTGCCAGCAGTCCACACCTTAACTATGGCTACACCTTC

j_gene: TRBJ2-1
len: 15
v_gene: TRBV10-3
abundance: NA
d_gene: TRBD2
CDR3aa: CAITATSGSYNEQFF
CDR3nt: TGTGCCATAACCGCGACTAGCGGGAGTTACAATGAGCAGTTCTTC

j_gene: TRBJ2-2
len: 13
v_gene: TRBV6-6
abundance: NA
d_gene: NA
CDR3aa: CASRELGTGELFF
CDR3nt: TGTGCCAGCAGAGAGCTAGGCACCGGGGAGCTGTTTTTT

j_gene: TRBJ1-2
len: 15
v_gene: TRBV7-9
abundance: once
d_gene: NA
CDR3aa: CASSPTRQILSGYTF
CDR3nt: TGTGCCAGCAGCCCAACCCGACAAATACTAAGTGGCTACACCTTC

j_gene: TRBJ2-5
len: 16
v_gene: TRBV5-6
abundance: NA
d_gene: TRBD2
CDR3aa: CASSLLAGADRETQYF
CDR3nt: TGTGCCAGCAGCTTATTAGCGGGAGCGGATCGGGAGACCCAGTACTTC

j_gene: TRBJ1-5
len: 16
v_gene: TRBV19
abundance: NA
d_gene: NA
CDR3aa: CASSTYGSGSGEPQHF
CDR3nt: TGTGCCAGTAGTACCTACGGCTCGGGATCGGGGGAGCCCCAGCATTTT

j_gene: TRBJ2-1
len: 14
v_gene: TRBV27
abundance: NA
d_gene: NA
CDR3aa: CASSPRTAPKEQFF
CDR3nt: TGTGCCAGCAGTCCCAGGACAGCACCCAAGGAGCAGTTCTTC

j_gene: TRBJ2-1
len: 13
v_gene: TRBV11-2
abundance: NA
d_gene: NA
CDR3aa: CALGAPRGDEQFF
CDR3nt: TGTGCTCTTGGGGCCCCGCGGGGTGATGAGCAGTTCTTC

j_gene: TRBJ1-2
len: 11
v_gene: TRBV11-2
abundance: NA
d_gene: NA
CDR3aa: CASSFGEGYTF
CDR3nt: TGTGCCAGCAGCTTCGGAGAGGGCTACACCTTC

j_gene: TRBJ2-3
len: 14
v_gene: TRBV13
abundance: NA
d_gene: NA
CDR3aa: CASSSLGFTDTQYF
CDR3nt: TGTGCCAGCAGCTCGCTAGGGTTCACAGATACGCAGTATTTT

j_gene: TRBJ2-1
len: 14
v_gene: TRBV30
abundance: NA
d_gene: NA
CDR3aa: CAWSVGVGGNEQFF
CDR3nt: TGTGCCTGGAGTGTAGGGGTAGGTGGCAATGAGCAGTTCTTC

j_gene: TRBJ2-7
len: 16
v_gene: TRBV15
abundance: NA
d_gene: NA
CDR3aa: CATSRVLVRRGNEQYF
CDR3nt: TGTGCCACCAGCAGAGTTCTTGTAAGGCGAGGGAACGAGCAGTACTTC

j_gene: TRBJ2-2
len: 14
v_gene: TRBV29-1
abundance: NA
d_gene: NA
CDR3aa: CSVVTGRETGELFF
CDR3nt: TGCAGCGTTGTTACAGGGCGAGAGACCGGGGAGCTGTTTTTT

j_gene: TRBJ1-5
len: 15
v_gene: TRBV2
abundance: NA
d_gene: TRBD1
CDR3aa: CASSEGQGVNQPQHF
CDR3nt: TGTGCCAGCAGTGAGGGACAGGGCGTGAATCAGCCCCAGCATTTT

j_gene: TRBJ2-5
len: 15
v_gene: TRBV19
abundance: NA
d_gene: TRBD2
CDR3aa: CASSILGLAPETQYF
CDR3nt: TGTGCCAGTAGTATTTTAGGACTAGCCCCAGAGACCCAGTACTTC

j_gene: TRBJ1-2
len: 14
v_gene: TRBV4-1
abundance: NA
d_gene: NA
CDR3aa: CASSQTHTNYGYTF
CDR3nt: TGCGCCAGCAGCCAAACCCATACTAACTATGGCTACACCTTC

j_gene: TRBJ1-1
len: 13
v_gene: TRBV10-2
abundance: NA
d_gene: NA
CDR3aa: CASSDRMNTEAFF
CDR3nt: TGCGCCAGCAGTGACAGAATGAACACTGAAGCTTTCTTT